The clone carrying this T cell receptor (beta chain) was counted once. No antigen is known for it. TCRdb keeps only in-frame clones here, not all; method: immunoSEQ multiplex PCR. The sample has approximately 84,000 clones, roughly 89% seen once. This specimen comes from a study of OX40 agonist ivuxolimab in advanced cancers. About the study: Patients received the agonistic anti-OX40 (CD134) antibody ivuxolimab. Partial responses occurred in three patients (one hepatocellular carcinoma, two cutaneous melanoma).

Notes on the study in general: Partial responders receiving 0.1-3.0 mg/kg showed among the lowest clonal expansion. Clonal expansion by week 6 occurred in CD4+ and CD8+ blood T cells (at 0.1 to 3.0 mg/kg).

This TCR derives from an adult with an advanced solid tumor such as melanoma, head and neck, liver or kidney cancer. Specimen: CD4+ or CD8+ T cells sorted from blood, collected in a trial of the OX40 agonist ivuxolimab.

CDR3 in amino acids: CASSLGNRADEQFF. CDR3 nucleotide sequence: TGTGCCAGCAGCTTGGGCAACAGGGCAGATGAGCAGTTCTTC. V is TRBV5-4 and J is TRBJ2-1; weak D call: TRBD1 (6 bases). Trimming took off 0 bases at V and 8 bases at J, with 12 bases between the two ends. Germline lookup yields CDR1 SGHNT and CDR2 YYREEE (reference sequence). The CDR3 has 14 amino acids. Supplemented by reference TRBV5-4 and TRBJ2-1, the full variable domain reads ETGVTQSPTHLIKTRGQQVTLRCSSQSGHNTVSWYQQALGQGPQFIFQYYREEENGRGNFPPRFSGLQFPNYSSELNVNALELDDSALYLCASSLGNRADEQFFGPGTRLTVL.